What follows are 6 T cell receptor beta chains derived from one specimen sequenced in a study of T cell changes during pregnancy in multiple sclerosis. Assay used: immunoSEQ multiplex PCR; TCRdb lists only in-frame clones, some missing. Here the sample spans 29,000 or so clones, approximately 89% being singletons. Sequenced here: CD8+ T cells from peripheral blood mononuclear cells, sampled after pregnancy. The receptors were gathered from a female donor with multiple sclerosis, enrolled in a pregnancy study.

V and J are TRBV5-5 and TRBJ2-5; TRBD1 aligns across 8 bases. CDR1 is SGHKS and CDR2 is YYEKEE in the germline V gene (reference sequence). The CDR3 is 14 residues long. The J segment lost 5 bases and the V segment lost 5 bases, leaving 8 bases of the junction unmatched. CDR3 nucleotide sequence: TGTGCCAGCAGTCCGCAGGGGGCGGTTGAGACCCAGTACTTC. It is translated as CASSPQGAVETQYF.

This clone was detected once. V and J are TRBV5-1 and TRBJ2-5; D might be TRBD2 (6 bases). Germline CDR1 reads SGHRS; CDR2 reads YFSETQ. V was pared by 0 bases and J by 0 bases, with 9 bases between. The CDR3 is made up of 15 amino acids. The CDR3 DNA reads TGCGCCAGCAGCTTGGAGGGCGGGGACCAAGAGACCCAGTACTTC. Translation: CASSLEGGDQETQYF.

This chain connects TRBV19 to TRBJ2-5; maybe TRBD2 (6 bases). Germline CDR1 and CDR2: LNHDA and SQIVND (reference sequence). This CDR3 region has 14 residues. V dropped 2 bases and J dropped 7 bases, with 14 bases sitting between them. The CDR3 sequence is CASSILGLSRTQYF. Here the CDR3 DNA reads TGTGCCAGTAGTATATTGGGACTTTCAAGGACCCAGTACTTC. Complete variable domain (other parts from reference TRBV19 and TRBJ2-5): DGGITQSPKYLFRKEGQNVTLSCEQNLNHDAMYWYRQDPGQGLRLIYYSQIVNDFQKGDIAEGYSVSREKKESFPLTVTSAQKNPTAFYLCASSILGLSRTQYFGPGTRLLVL.

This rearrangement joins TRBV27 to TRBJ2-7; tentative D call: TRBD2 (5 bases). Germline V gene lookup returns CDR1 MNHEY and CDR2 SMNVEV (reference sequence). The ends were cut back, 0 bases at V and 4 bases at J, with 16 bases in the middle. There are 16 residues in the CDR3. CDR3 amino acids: CASSLSEGELPYEQYF. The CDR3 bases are TGTGCCAGCAGTTTATCAGAGGGAGAGCTTCCTTACGAGCAGTACTTC.

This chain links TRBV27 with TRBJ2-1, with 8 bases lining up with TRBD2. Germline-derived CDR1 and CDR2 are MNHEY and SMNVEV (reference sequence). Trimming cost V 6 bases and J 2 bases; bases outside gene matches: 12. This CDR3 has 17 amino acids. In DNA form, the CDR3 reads TGTGCCAGCAGCCTTAGCGGGACCTCATTGACCTACAATGAGCAGTTCTTC. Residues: CASSLSGTSLTYNEQFF.

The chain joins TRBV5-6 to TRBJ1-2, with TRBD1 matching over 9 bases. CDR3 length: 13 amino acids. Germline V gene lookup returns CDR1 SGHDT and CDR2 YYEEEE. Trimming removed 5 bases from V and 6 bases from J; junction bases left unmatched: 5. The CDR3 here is CASRLQGADGYTF. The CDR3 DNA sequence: TGTGCCAGCAGGTTACAGGGGGCTGATGGCTACACCTTC.